Only a few counts were recorded for the clone carrying this T cell receptor beta chain. Its antigen is as yet unknown. A read error is possible here, since a much larger clone lies one base away. TCRdb reanalysed the 5' RACE reads using MiXCR and keeps one entry per CDR3 protein. Among about 10,000 distinct CDR3 sequences, 13% to 15% were seen once, and the ten largest hold approximately 3%. Study conclusions and caveats: Tumor-infiltrating Treg TCR alpha and beta sequences overlapped most with tumor naive CD4+ T cells, then blood naive. In terms of TCR gene usage, tumor memory CD4+ T cells clustered together with blood and lymph node memory CD4+ cells, as well as with lymph node naive CD4+ cells. Larger-cohort validation covered only one TCR beta V-J rearrangement.

V lost 3 bases to trimming and J lost 8 bases, with 14 bases between them. Germline V CDR1 and CDR2: SGHRS, YFSETQ. This CDR3 region has 14 residues. Tregs were sorted as CD4+CD25+CD127-/low cells. The chain combines TRBV5-1 with TRBJ2-2; possibly TRBD2 for D (5 bases). Sequencing was carried out using Tregs sorted from blood. This TCR was recovered from a female donor with breast cancer. CDR3 sequence (DNA): TGCGCCAGCAGCTCCCGCGGACTCGTAGGGGAGCTGTTTTTT. Encoded protein: CASSSRGLVGELFF.